This T cell receptor beta chain was sequenced for a study of T cell responses to AZD1222 COVID-19 vaccine. Study at large: Second-dose intervals near 4 or 12 weeks were combined.

Assay: immunoSEQ multiplex PCR; the TCRdb copy retains only in-frame clones and omits some. This sample yields 85,000 to 100,000 clones, of which about 89% are seen a single time; around 3.5% belongs to the top ten. CDR1 is SGHTA, CDR2 FQGTGA, per germline. The length of the CDR3 is 14 residues. Trimming removed 4 bases from V and 6 bases from J, with 15 bases in between. Notes on the study in general: Within unmutated variant regions lay the reported targets of nearly half of spike-specific TCRs. Repertoires were obtained solely post-peak T cell response. Spike-specific TCR breadth rose after two AZD1222 doses, and depth rose as well.

Concerning this clone: Its antigen is currently unknown.

The receptor was isolated from an adult in good health. The sequencing here drew on peripheral blood, taken on day 0 of AZD1222 vaccination. The V gene is TRBV7-3, the J gene TRBJ1-2, with D possibly being TRBD1 (5 bases). The CDR3 reads CASSSRGGVNGYTF. CDR3 nucleotide sequence: TGTGCCAGCAGCTCCCGGGGCGGTGTGAATGGCTACACCTTC.